The 19 T cell receptor beta chains below all came from one sample that was sequenced in a study of T cells in Graves' hyperthyroidism and ophthalmopathy. RNA transcripts served as the template for amplifying TCR beta CDR3 regions. The HTBI primer set drove a first-round RT-PCR of the TCR CDR3. MiXCR was run by TCRdb on the multiplex PCR reads, yielding one entry per CDR3 protein. The sample includes around 360,000 distinct CDR3 sequences, approximately 14% of them seen just once. Sequences were obtained from blood. The source of these receptors is a woman aged 60-70 years with Graves' ophthalmopathy.

This clonotype was seen many times. The V call is TRBV7-2, the J call TRBJ2-7; D is unclear. The CDR3 contains 15 residues. V lost 1 base and J 4 bases, leaving 14 bases between the germline ends. CDR1 SGHTA and CDR2 FQGNSA come from the germline V gene. The CDR3 is CASSLGVATTYEQYF. In DNA form, the CDR3 reads TGTGCCAGCAGCTTAGGGGTGGCTACCACGTACGAGCAGTACTTC.

This clonotype was counted ten times or more. The CDR3: CASSPIPGSEQYF. CDR3 nucleotides: TGTGCCAGCTCACCAATTCCAGGCAGCGAGCAGTACTTC. The chain is built from TRBV18 and TRBJ2-7; D is undetermined. The CDR3 is 13 residues long. Germline values: CDR1 KGHSH, CDR2 LQKENI. V lost 2 bases and J 6 bases, leaving 11 bases between the germline ends.

CDR3 sequence (DNA): TGCGCCAGCAGCATGGTTGGCGGGAGGGCCGGTACGCCAAGTGAGCAGTTCTTC. Protein: CASSMVGGRAGTPSEQFF. The rearrangement joins TRBV5-1 to TRBJ2-1; 9 bases are shared with TRBD2. The CDR3 length is 18 residues. V was pared by 4 bases and J by 9 bases, with 20 bases of the junction left unmatched. The germline V gene has CDR1 SGHRS and CDR2 YFSETQ.

The chain combines TRBV9 with TRBJ2-5, with 8 bases matching TRBD2. Germline CDR1 is SGDLS and CDR2 is YYNGEE. The CDR3 spans 15 residues. J was trimmed by 1 base and V by 4 bases; bases with no gene match: 6. The CDR3 is CASSMSGTSQETQYF. CDR3 nucleotides: TGTGCCAGCAGCATGAGTGGGACTAGCCAAGAGACCCAGTACTTC.

This clonotype was detected many times. This chain joins TRBV6-1 and TRBJ2-7, with D possibly matching TRBD2 (5 bases). CDR1 is MNHNS and CDR2 is SASEGT in the germline V gene. This CDR3 is built from 15 residues. V was shortened by 5 bases and J by 0 bases, with 14 bases between the two germline ends. The CDR3 region has the DNA TGTGCCAGCAGTCCGACTTTGGGGAGCTCCTACGAGCAGTACTTC. This gives the protein CASSPTLGSSYEQYF.

This clonotype was counted at least ten times. The V call is TRBV20-1, the J call TRBJ2-3; 14 nucleotides agree with TRBD2. From germline, CDR1 is DFQATT and CDR2 SNEGSKA (reference sequence). The V segment lost 3 bases and the J segment 1 base; nucleotides outside the gene matches: 9. The CDR3 is made up of 18 amino acids. CDR3 residues: CSASFRTSGRIGTDTQYF. CDR3 sequence (DNA): TGCAGTGCTAGCTTTAGGACTAGCGGGAGGATTGGCACAGATACGCAGTATTTT.

In this sample, this clonotype turned up many times. The V and J genes are TRBV30 and TRBJ1-2, with a weak D call TRBD1 (5 bases). Trimming cost V 0 bases and J 4 bases, with 15 bases left between them. The CDR3 runs 15 residues. Germline lookup yields CDR1 GTSNPN and CDR2 SVGIG (reference sequence). This CDR3 is CAWSVGDRFGYGYTF. As DNA, the CDR3 is TGTGCCTGGAGTGTCGGGGACCGCTTCGGCTATGGCTACACCTTC.

This clonotype was seen many times. The chain has TRBV3-1 and TRBJ2-7, with TRBD2 matching 14 bases. The germline V gene has CDR1 LGHDT and CDR2 YNNKEL (reference sequence). CDR3 length: 15 residues. Trimming took 3 bases from V and 5 from J; bases not matched to a gene: 3. CDR3: CASSQGLAGAHEQYF. CDR3 DNA sequence: TGTGCCAGCAGCCAGGGACTAGCGGGAGCACACGAGCAGTACTTC.

This clonotype was observed a few times. V is TRBV20-1 and J is TRBJ1-4; TRBD1 might be the D (5 bases). The V end was cut by 2 bases, the J end by 13 bases, with 14 bases between. Per germline, CDR1 DFQATT and CDR2 SNEGSKA (reference sequence). The CDR3 spans 12 residues. CDR3 in DNA: TGCAGTGCTAGACGTGGGACTCAAGGACTGTTTTTT. This codes for CSARRGTQGLFF.

This clonotype was recorded many times. The chain carries TRBV30 and TRBJ2-7, with TRBD1 matching 7 bases. J lost 4 bases, V lost 3 bases, and 6 bases had no gene match. CDR1 and CDR2 (germline): GTSNPN, SVGIG (reference sequence). The CDR3 spans 13 residues. Here the CDR3 DNA reads TGTGCCTGGAGCCACAGGGGCCAGTACGAGCAGTACTTC. As protein: CAWSHRGQYEQYF.

The chain combines TRBV6-1 with TRBJ2-7; no firm D call. V lost 1 base to trimming and J lost 3 bases, with 7 bases between them. Germline V gives CDR1 MNHNS, CDR2 SASEGT. This CDR3 region has 13 residues. CDR3 sequence: CASSEDRDYEQYF. The DNA of the CDR3 is TGTGCCAGCAGTGAAGACAGAGACTACGAGCAGTACTTC.

This clonotype occurred a few times. The chain is built from TRBV5-1 and TRBJ2-7; the match to TRBD1 covers 7 bases. Per the germline V gene, CDR1 is SGHRS and CDR2 is YFSETQ. The CDR3 is 15 amino acids. The J segment lost 5 bases and the V segment lost 4 bases, leaving 12 bases of the junction unmatched. The chain's CDR3 is CASSIGSTGADEQYF. The CDR3 DNA reads as TGCGCCAGCAGCATCGGAAGCACAGGGGCCGACGAGCAGTACTTC.

A remark on this clonotype: A clone one base away is much larger, so this may be a read error. This CDR3 is missing its conserved last phenylalanine or tryptophan, likely due to a read error. The rearrangement links TRBV9 to TRBJ1-1; D is perhaps TRBD1 (5 bases). V shed 0 bases and J shed 0 bases, with 9 bases lying between them. The CDR3 runs 15 residues. Germline-derived CDR1 and CDR2 are SGDLS and YYNGEE. CDR3 in amino acids: CASSVVEGLNTEAFL. DNA of the CDR3: TGTGCCAGCAGCGTAGTGGAGGGACTGAACACTGAAGCTTTCTTG.

This clonotype was detected ten times or more. This chain uses TRBV7-2 with TRBJ1-1; D is ambiguous. Germline V gene data show CDR1 as SGHTA and CDR2 as FQGNSA. The CDR3 contains 14 residues. The ends were cut back, 1 base at V and 1 base at J, with 7 bases in the middle. CDR3 in amino acids: CASSLVAQNTEAFF. In nucleotides, the CDR3 is TGTGCCAGCAGCTTAGTAGCACAGAACACTGAAGCTTTCTTT.

This chain connects TRBV27 to TRBJ2-1; D is possibly TRBD2 (6 bases). V shed 2 bases and J shed 14 bases, with 16 bases lying between them. The CDR3 contains 13 residues. In germline, CDR1 is MNHEY, CDR2 SMNVEV (reference sequence). The CDR3 DNA reads as TGTGCCAGCAGTTTAGGGGGAGGAGTTAGGGAGTTCTTC. It specifies CASSLGGGVREFF.

This clonotype has at least ten counts. The chain recombines TRBV29-1 with TRBJ2-1, with a weak D call TRBD2 (5 bases). The CDR3 covers 15 residues. V lost 5 bases and J lost 2, with 16 bases in between. CDR1 and CDR2 from the germline V gene are SQVTM and ANQGSEA. CDR3 sequence (DNA): TGCAGCGTTCCCGAGGGTGTCGGGACCTACAATGAGCAGTTCTTC. Translating gives CSVPEGVGTYNEQFF.

CDR3 bases: TGTGCCAGCACCGATAGCGGGAGGGCCTCCGGGGAGCTGTTTTTT. Its translation: CASTDSGRASGELFF. J is TRBJ2-2 and V is TRBV28; 11 bases line up with TRBD2. J lost 6 bases, V lost 7 bases, and 7 bases had no gene match. CDR1 is MDHEN, CDR2 SYDVKM, per germline. CDR3 length: 15 amino acids.

On this clonotype: The missing conserved phenylalanine or tryptophan at the end of this CDR3 makes a read error likely. This sequence joins TRBV11-3 and TRBJ2-1, with D possibly being TRBD1 or TRBD2 (5 bases each). V lost 5 bases, J lost 0 bases, and 14 bases lay in between. The CDR3 extends over 16 amino acids. Germline values: CDR1 SGHNT, CDR2 YENEEA. The CDR3 DNA reads as TGTGCCAGCAGCCGACTGAGGGGACCCTCCTACAATGAGCAGTTCCTC. Its translation: CASSRLRGPSYNEQFL.

The table lists this clonotype with many counts. The chain joins TRBV28 to TRBJ2-1; 12 bases map to TRBD2. With 5 bases clipped from V and 4 bases from J, the junction kept 9 bases outside the gene matches. The CDR3 has 17 amino acids. Germline V CDR1 and CDR2: MDHEN, SYDVKM. CDR3 in DNA: TGTGCCAGCAGTCAAAGACTAGCGGGAGTTATTTACAATGAGCAGTTCTTC. It specifies CASSQRLAGVIYNEQFF.